This TCR beta chain stems from a study of blood T cell repertoires in COVID-19 (dated by TCRdb to about 2020). Context from the whole study: Samples from collaborators originated in the United States, Italy and Spain and spanned both the acute and convalescent phases of COVID-19. The prospective study material was composed of cDNA or gDNA derived from T cells, B-cell-depleted T cells, or PBMCs. Deeply sampled blood TCRbeta repertoires from subjects exposed to, actively infected with, or recovered from COVID-19 were included in the dataset. The repertoires were released in a freely available public database meant as a resource for research on the immune response to SARS-CoV-2. The samples were drawn from two sources: the first 160 participants of the ongoing ImmuneRACE study, and about 1,300 subjects contributed by 6 global collaborators. Sample metadata almost always included a de-identified subject ID, COVID-19 status, age in years and sex. Where HLA class I and class II types were available, the types were taken from metadata supplied by the sample provider, not from assay-based typing. Summary of the overall study and its limitations: Clinical and demographic metadata were provided uncurated, with the amount varying by source and participant.

On this clone: This receptor's antigen is unknown. No qualities accompany the bases; no much larger clone lies one base away.

One collaborating source in Seattle enrolled patients during active infection and followed them longitudinally through the course of disease. The collaborating institutions used their own protocols to collect whole blood in K2EDTA tubes. Collaborator samples were shipped for TCRbeta analysis as frozen whole blood, isolated PBMCs, or DNA extracted from either sample type. TCRbeta CDR3 regions were amplified from genomic DNA using the immunoSEQ Assay, a bias-controlled multiplex PCR. Regarding the original processing steps: Within the assay, amplification of reference gene primers was used to estimate how many nucleated cells each sample contained. Sequence reads were collapsed and filtered to measure the absolute abundance of every unique TCRbeta CDR3 rearrangement. For each sample, productive Simpson clonality was calculated as the square root of Simpson's diversity index across productive rearrangements. TCRdb retrieved this table from immuneACCESS and kept in-frame rearrangements only. Not all clones are present; in checked studies, unresolved V genes account for under half, and no reason is known for the remainder. For V, J and clone size, that table is used; D and trimming come from the DNA. This sample has some 200,000 clones in its table, and 94% of those were observed once. The ten largest clonotypes hold about 0.76% of the sample.

This receptor was identified in a young man with COVID-19, enrolled during active disease. Sequencing used peripheral blood.

The bases read TGTGCCATCAGTGACCTCGGGGGTACTGGCTACACCTTC. Its coded protein is CAISDLGGTGYTF. In this chain, TRBV10-3 is recombined with TRBJ1-2; matching of 5 bases hints at TRBD1 as the D gene. V gives up 3 bases and J gives up 7 bases, and the segment between their germline ends measures 12 bases. CDR1 ENHRY and CDR2 SYGVKD are derived from the germline V gene. The CDR3 goes from the cysteine to the phenylalanine over 13 residues. This entry keeps only the CDR3 DNA: 39 bases, framed from base 1.